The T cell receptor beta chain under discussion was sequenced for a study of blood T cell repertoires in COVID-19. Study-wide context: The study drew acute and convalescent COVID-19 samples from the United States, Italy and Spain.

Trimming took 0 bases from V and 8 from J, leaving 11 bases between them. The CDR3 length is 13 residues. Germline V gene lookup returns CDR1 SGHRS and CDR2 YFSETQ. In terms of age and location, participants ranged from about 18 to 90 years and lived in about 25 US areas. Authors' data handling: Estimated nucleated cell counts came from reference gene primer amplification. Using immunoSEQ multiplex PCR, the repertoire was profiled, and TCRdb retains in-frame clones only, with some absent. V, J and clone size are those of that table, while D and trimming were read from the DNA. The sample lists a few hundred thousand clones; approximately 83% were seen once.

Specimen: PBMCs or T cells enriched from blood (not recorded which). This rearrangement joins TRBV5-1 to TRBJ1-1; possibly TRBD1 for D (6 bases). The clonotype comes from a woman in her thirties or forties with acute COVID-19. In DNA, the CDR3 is TGCGCCAGCAGCTTGGAAGGGGGAGAAGAAGCTTTCTTT. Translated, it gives CASSLEGGEEAFF.